This T cell receptor (beta chain) was sequenced in a study of control samples from healthy donors and cancer patients. Method: immunoSEQ multiplex PCR; TCRdb's copy keeps in-frame clones and lacks some. Its clone listing holds fewer than 250,000 clones. The V and J ends lost 0 bases and 1 base respectively, with 4 bases between them. CDR3 size: 13 residues. The chain carries TRBV12-3 or TRBV12-4 and TRBJ2-7; D remains ambiguous. The specimen was blood. This clonotype was obtained from a woman in her 30s in good health. CDR3 DNA: TGTGCCAGCAGTTTAGCGGCTTCCTACGAGCAGTACTTC. Its translation: CASSLAASYEQYF.